This T cell receptor (beta chain) originates from a study of shared clonotypes between healthy human individuals (TCRdb year 2020). Background for the entire study: The cohort comprised two women and three men aged 18 to 49 years. For each donor, CD4 naive and CD4 memory were each given three plates, CD8 naive was given two plates, and CD8 memory was given one plate. The study deeply sequenced blood TCR repertoires of about five healthy adults to estimate repertoire size and the extent of clonotype sharing between individuals. Different laboratories and diverse techniques were used to prepare libraries and sequence TCR repertoires, to increase sequencing depth and limit assay-specific biases. Each donor's leukapheresis produced roughly between roughly 0.94 and 9.5 billion PBMCs.

Overall study results and their limits: Approximately 5% of naive CD4, roughly 3.5% of naive CD8, roughly 2.5% of memory CD4, and 0.4% of memory CD8 clonotypes were shared across a few donors. The small number of donors limited the genetic and exposure-history diversity represented. Pairwise subsampling led to the expectation that sequencing depth would affect the degree of clonotype sharing among donors. Incomplete sequencing was indicated by rarefaction of sorted-subset datasets, despite the large sequencing depth. Compared with non-shared clonotypes, the clonotypes found in all four sorted-subset donors had higher generation probabilities. Larger estimated clonotype richness was generally found for naive subsets than for memory subsets. Sampling was limited to blood, and TCR repertoires in tissue likely differ from TCR repertoires in blood.

Measured from the cysteine to the phenylalanine, the CDR3 is 16 residues long. Left in the record is the CDR3 DNA by itself, 48 bases read in frame from the first base. Sequences MNHNY (CDR1) and SVGAGI (CDR2) are obtained from the germline V gene (reference sequence). Here V drops 7 bases and J drops 6 bases, and the junction holds 17 bases not matched to any gene. TCR CDR3 regions were amplified from genomic DNA by multiplex PCR using the deep immunoSEQ assay. Extracted genomic DNA from each cell subset was spread evenly across all wells of several immunoSEQ 96-well plates, with each plate serving as a replicate. For sorted subsets, each replicate PCR was loaded with roughly 0.2 ug genomic DNA, equivalent to approximately 33,000 T cell genomes. Purified libraries were quantified with a Qubit 3.0 fluorometer, sized on a Bioanalyzer 2100, and re-quantified with the KAPA Library Quantification kit. Every immunoSEQ 96-well plate was sequenced on a dedicated single-read 150-cycle Illumina NextSeq 550 flow cell. The original methods were these. Because the immunoSEQ output included only junctional sequences and no quality scores, the filtering could not be the same as the filtering used for full-length reads. Sequences were annotated with PyIR, a Python wrapper for IgBLAST v1.9, and V/J genes and CDR3 were assigned using IMGT germline references. Reads with weak V/J assignments (E-value above 1e-6), missing CDR3, stop codons, out-of-frame junctions, or ambiguous translated residues were removed. A V3J clonotype was defined by an identical inferred V gene, J gene, and CDR3 amino acid sequence. To compute the percentage overlap between repertoires, the number of shared unique clonotypes was divided by the size of the smaller repertoire. Richness of each repertoire was evaluated using RTK rarefaction, the Chao1 estimator, and Recon v2.1 estimates of unobserved clonotypes. Generation probabilities were computed with OLGA for all TCRbeta clonotypes obtained by the gDNA method from several donors. The clones in this table, taken by TCRdb from immuneACCESS, are in-frame only. Not every clone is retained; where verified, under half of the shortfall comes from an unresolved V gene, and the cause of the rest is unknown. V and J calls and clone size follow that table, whereas D and trimming were derived from the DNA. For this sample the table gives approximately 2.3 million clones, of which 85% to 95% were detected only once. Clones ranked in the top ten supply around 0.4% of the sample.

On this clone itself: The target of this receptor is not known. Base qualities are not recorded, but no much larger clone differs from it by a single base.

The donors were healthy, HIV-negative adults who had no recently reported acute infections or vaccinations. Every donor was a Caucasian adult residing in Nashville, Tennessee, USA. Magnetic negative selection was used to enrich CD4+ T cells, after which naive cells were positively selected on CD45RA and the negative fraction became the memory subset. Blood was collected by leukapheresis, and PBMCs were isolated by Ficoll-Histopaque density gradient centrifugation and then cryopreserved in liquid nitrogen vapor phase. Analytical flow cytometry was used to check the purity and quantity of every magnetically sorted T cell population. From each sorted fraction, genomic DNA was isolated and quantified by UV absorbance on a Nanodrop 2000c.

The sequenced sample was naive CD4+ T cells from PBMCs. The label giving this sample's cell subset or site can be read as: CD45RA+ positively selected. The rearranged segments are TRBV6-6 and TRBJ2-7, and 8 bases in between align with TRBD1. The TCR sequence derives from a man between 18 and 35 years old in good health. Some clones in this sample may be carry-over from other donors' samples. The nucleotides read TGTGCCAGCACTCCCTCGGGTGGCAGGGGGCAGCTCGAGCAGTACTTC. Translation gives CASTPSGGRGQLEQYF.